The rows below give T cell receptor beta chains drawn from one sample of a study of neoadjuvant anti-PD-1 for oral cavity cancer. The assay was immunoSEQ multiplex PCR, and TCRdb's table has in-frame clones only and misses some. The table lists approximately 13,000 clones, 60% to 80% of them singletons. This material consisted of PBMCs, taken after nivolumab (anti-PD-1) treatment. Every receptor here comes from a person aged 35 to 85 with oral cavity squamous cell carcinoma. Both conserved end residues are part of each CDR3. A D gene is named only where the DNA matches it firmly. Size is omitted from some rows. Given values are once, few, many or a class for expanded clones.

J gene | D gene | V gene | CDR3 length | clone size | CDR3 protein | CDR3 DNA
TRBJ2-3 | - | TRBV10-3 | 13 | - | CAISEGPSDTQYF | TGTGCCATCAGTGAGGGCCCCTCAGATACGCAGTATTTT
TRBJ2-3 | TRBD1 | TRBV11-1 | 15 | - | CASSYGTGSTDTQYF | TGTGCCAGCAGTTACGGGACAGGAAGCACAGATACGCAGTATTTT
TRBJ1-5 | - | TRBV2 | 15 | few | CASSERTDRNQPQHF | TGTGCCAGCAGTGAAAGGACAGATAGAAATCAGCCCCAGCATTTT
TRBJ2-7 | TRBD2 | TRBV10-1 | 15 | - | CASSAGGAGSYEQYF | TGCGCCAGCAGCGCGGGGGGGGCGGGGTCCTACGAGCAGTACTTC
TRBJ1-5 | - | TRBV19 | 14 | - | CASSMFDSNQPQHF | TGTGCCAGTAGTATGTTCGACAGCAATCAGCCCCAGCATTTT
TRBJ2-5 | - | TRBV5-4 | 13 | - | CASTLDPGETQYF | TGTGCCAGCACCCTGGACCCGGGCGAGACCCAGTACTTC
TRBJ1-2 | - | TRBV30 | 16 | - | CAPPGGQENPNYGYTF | TGTGCCCCCCCTGGGGGGCAGGAGAACCCTAACTATGGCTACACCTTC
TRBJ1-4 | - | TRBV6-5 | 15 | - | CASTRTTGTLEKLFF | TGTGCCAGCACCCGAACTACCGGGACCTTGGAAAAACTGTTTTTT
TRBJ2-7 | TRBD2 | TRBV28 | 15 | few | CASSLDGLAGYEQYF | TGTGCCAGCAGTTTAGATGGACTAGCGGGCTACGAGCAGTACTTC
TRBJ1-1 | - | TRBV2 | 15 | - | CASDGRDKQNTEAFF | TGTGCCAGCGATGGCAGGGACAAACAGAACACTGAAGCTTTCTTT
TRBJ2-1 | - | TRBV7-6 | 13 | few | CASSRDWGNEQFF | TGTGCCAGCAGCCGGGACTGGGGGAATGAGCAGTTCTTC
TRBJ1-4 | - | TRBV5-6 | 14 | - | CASSSPWSDEKLFF | TGTGCCAGCAGCTCCCCTTGGAGTGATGAAAAACTGTTTTTT
TRBJ2-1 | TRBD2 | TRBV7-9 | 14 | - | CASSPGTSFNEQFF | TGTGCCAGCAGCCCGGGGACTAGTTTCAATGAGCAGTTCTTC
TRBJ2-7 | - | TRBV13 | 16 | - | CASSPPTGYGPYEQYF | TGTGCCAGCAGCCCACCTACAGGGTATGGACCCTACGAGCAGTACTTC
TRBJ1-5 | - | TRBV2 | 13 | - | CASSRGGLQPQHF | TGTGCCTCAAGCCGGGGGGGCCTTCAGCCCCAGCATTTT
TRBJ1-2 | TRBD1 | TRBV10-3 | 14 | - | CAITGGTVNYGYTF | TGTGCCATCACGGGTGGGACAGTTAACTATGGCTACACCTTC
TRBJ2-2 | TRBD2 | TRBV7-8 | 17 | - | CASSEGLLAGFGGELFF | TGTGCCAGCAGCGAAGGGCTGCTAGCGGGATTCGGCGGGGAGCTGTTTTTT
TRBJ1-1 | - | TRBV5-1 | 14 | - | CASSLTRKDTEAFF | TGCGCCAGCAGCTTGACGAGGAAGGACACTGAAGCTTTCTTT
TRBJ1-1 | - | TRBV7-8 | 14 | few | CASSLGAGSTEAFF | TGTGCCAGCAGCTTAGGGGCAGGGAGCACTGAAGCTTTCTTT
TRBJ2-5 | - | TRBV5-4 | 13 | - | CASSPGTQETQYF | TGTGCCAGCAGCCCTGGGACCCAAGAGACCCAGTACTTC
TRBJ2-7 | - | TRBV6-1 | 14 | - | CASSESPGLGEQYF | TGTGCCAGCAGTGAATCTCCGGGTTTGGGCGAGCAGTACTTC
TRBJ1-4 | - | TRBV4-1 | 18 | - | CASSQDLGSLATNEKLFF | TGCGCCAGCAGCCAAGATCTGGGCAGCCTTGCAACTAATGAAAAACTGTTTTTT
TRBJ2-3 | - | TRBV10-1 | 15 | few | CASSDWVGSTDTQYF | TGCGCCAGCAGTGATTGGGTCGGGAGCACAGATACGCAGTATTTT
TRBJ2-5 | - | TRBV19 | 14 | once | CASSSLGGRETQYF | TGTGCCAGTAGTTCCCTCGGGGGGCGGGAGACCCAGTACTTC